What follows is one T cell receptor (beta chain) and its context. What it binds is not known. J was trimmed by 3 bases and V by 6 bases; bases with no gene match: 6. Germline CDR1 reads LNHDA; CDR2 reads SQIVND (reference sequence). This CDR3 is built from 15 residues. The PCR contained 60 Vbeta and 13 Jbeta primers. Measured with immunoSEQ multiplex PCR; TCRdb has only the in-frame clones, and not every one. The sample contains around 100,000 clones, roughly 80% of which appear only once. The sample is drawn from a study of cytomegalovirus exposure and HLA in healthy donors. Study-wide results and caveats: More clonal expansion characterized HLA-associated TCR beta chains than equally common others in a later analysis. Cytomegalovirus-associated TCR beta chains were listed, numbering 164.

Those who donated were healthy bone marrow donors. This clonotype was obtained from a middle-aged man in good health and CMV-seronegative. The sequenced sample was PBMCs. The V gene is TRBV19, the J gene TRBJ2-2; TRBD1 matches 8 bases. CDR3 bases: TGTGCCAGTAGACCAGGGGGCGCGGACACCGGGGAGCTGTTTTTT. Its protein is CASRPGGADTGELFF.